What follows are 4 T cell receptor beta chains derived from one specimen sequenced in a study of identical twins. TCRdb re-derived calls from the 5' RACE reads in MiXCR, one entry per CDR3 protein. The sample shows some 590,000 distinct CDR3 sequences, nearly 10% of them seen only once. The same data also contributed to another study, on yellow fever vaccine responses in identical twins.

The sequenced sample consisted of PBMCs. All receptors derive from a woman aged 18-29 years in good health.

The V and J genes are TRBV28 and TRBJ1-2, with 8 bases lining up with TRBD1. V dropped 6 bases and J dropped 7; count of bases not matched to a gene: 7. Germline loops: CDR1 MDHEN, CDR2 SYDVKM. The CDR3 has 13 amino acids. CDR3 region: CASRQQGGFGYTF. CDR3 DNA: TGTGCCAGCAGGCAACAGGGGGGGTTTGGCTACACCTTC.

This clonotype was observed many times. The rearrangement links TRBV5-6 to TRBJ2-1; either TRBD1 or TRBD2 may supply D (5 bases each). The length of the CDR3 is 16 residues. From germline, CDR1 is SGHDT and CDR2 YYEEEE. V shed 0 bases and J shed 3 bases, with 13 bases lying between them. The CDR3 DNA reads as TGTGCCAGCAGCTTGGAAGGGGACCGATTCTACAATGAGCAGTTCTTC. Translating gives CASSLEGDRFYNEQFF. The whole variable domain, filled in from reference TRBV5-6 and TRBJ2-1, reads DAGVTQSPTHLIKTRGQQVTLRCSPKSGHDTVSWYQQALGQGPQFIFQYYEEEERQRGNFPDRFSGHQFPNYSSELNVNALLLGDSALYLCASSLEGDRFYNEQFFGPGTRLTVL.

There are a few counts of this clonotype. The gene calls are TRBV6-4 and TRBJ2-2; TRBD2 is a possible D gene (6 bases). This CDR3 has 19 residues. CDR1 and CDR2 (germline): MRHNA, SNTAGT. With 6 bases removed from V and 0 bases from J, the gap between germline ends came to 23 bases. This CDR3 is CASRTRERALGANTGELFF. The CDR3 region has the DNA TGTGCCAGCAGGACACGGGAGAGAGCCTTAGGTGCGAACACCGGGGAGCTGTTTTTT.

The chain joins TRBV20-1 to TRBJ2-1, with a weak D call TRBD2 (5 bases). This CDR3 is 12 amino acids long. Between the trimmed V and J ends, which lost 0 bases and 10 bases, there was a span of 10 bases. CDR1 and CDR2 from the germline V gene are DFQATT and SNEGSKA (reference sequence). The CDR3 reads CSARDAREEQFF. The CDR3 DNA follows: TGCAGTGCTAGAGATGCGAGGGAGGAGCAGTTCTTC.